This T cell receptor (beta chain) was sequenced during a study of T cell responses to AZD1222 COVID-19 vaccine. Trimming took 0 bases from V and 0 from J, leaving 8 bases between them. This CDR3 region has 16 residues. CDR1 and CDR2 from the germline V gene are SGHNT and YENEEA. Assay used: immunoSEQ multiplex PCR; TCRdb lists only in-frame clones, some missing. Of 100,000 or so clones in the sample, around 84% are singletons; the top ten hold about 1.5%. The sequencing here drew on peripheral blood, taken on day 0 of AZD1222 vaccination. The chain links TRBV11-3 to TRBJ1-4; D uncertain. This receptor was identified in an adult in good health. In DNA form, the CDR3 reads TGTGCCAGCAGCTTAGACACACCAACAACTAATGAAAAACTGTTTTTT. The encoded protein is CASSLDTPTTNEKLFF.